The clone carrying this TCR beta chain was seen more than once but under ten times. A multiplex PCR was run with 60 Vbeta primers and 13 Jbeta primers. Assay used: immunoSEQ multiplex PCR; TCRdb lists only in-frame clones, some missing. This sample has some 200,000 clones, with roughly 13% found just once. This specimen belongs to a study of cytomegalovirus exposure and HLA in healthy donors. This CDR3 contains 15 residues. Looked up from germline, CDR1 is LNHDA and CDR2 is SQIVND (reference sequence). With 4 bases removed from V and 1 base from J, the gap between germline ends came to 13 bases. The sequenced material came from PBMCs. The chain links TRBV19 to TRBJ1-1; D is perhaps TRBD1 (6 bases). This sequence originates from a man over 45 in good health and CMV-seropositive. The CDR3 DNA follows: TGTGCCAGTAGTACGGGACACTCCTGGAACACTGAAGCTTTCTTT. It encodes CASSTGHSWNTEAFF.